There are a few counts of the clone carrying this T cell receptor beta chain. This sample was included in a study of early T cells in non-severe SARS-CoV-2 infection. The germline gives CDR1 LGHDT, CDR2 YNNKEL (reference sequence). The CDR3 is 13 residues long. V dropped 8 bases and J dropped 0 bases, with 9 bases sitting between them. Individual cDNA molecules were tagged with unique molecular identifiers, the study reported. MiXCR was run by TCRdb on the 5' RACE reads, yielding one entry per CDR3 protein. The table has just under 65,000 distinct CDR3 sequences, roughly 8.2% seen once. Specimen: whole blood, collected at baseline. This sequence joins TRBV3-1 and TRBJ2-3; D unresolved. The receptor was derived from an adult who was a healthcare worker with PCR-confirmed SARS-CoV-2 infection or an uninfected control (not recorded which). This chain's CDR3 is CASGPSSTDTQYF. The CDR3 bases are TGTGCCAGCGGACCCAGCAGCACAGATACGCAGTATTTT.